The rows below give T cell receptor beta chains drawn from one sample of a study of T cells in Graves' hyperthyroidism and ophthalmopathy. A single record per CDR3 protein comes from TCRdb applying MiXCR to the multiplex PCR reads. The sample lists 450,000 to 700,000 distinct CDR3 sequences, approximately 44% seen once, with about 8.3% in the top ten. Input material: peripheral blood or thyroid tissue (not recorded which). The origin of the receptors is a woman in her late teens or twenties with Graves' hyperthyroidism. CDR3s include the opening cysteine and the closing phenylalanine or tryptophan. A D gene is named only where the DNA matches it firmly. Size values are once, few and many counts, or a class for expanded clones, and some rows have none.

CASSIPGPGANVLTF,TGTGCCAGTAGTATCCCAGGTCCTGGGGCCAACGTCCTGACTTTC,NA,TRBV19,TRBJ2-6,many
CSVYVGPGDYEHF,TGCAGCGTGTACGTGGGGCCCGGGGACTACGAGCATTTT,NA,TRBV29-1,TRBJ1-5,NA
CAMGMLAGSSETQYF,TGTGCTATGGGGATGCTAGCGGGATCCTCGGAGACCCAGTACTTC,TRBD2,TRBV2,TRBJ2-5,NA
CASSGAQGTSYTF,TGTGCCAGCAGCGGGGCCCAGGGGACTTCTTATACCTTC,NA,TRBV9,TRBJ1-2,many
CASSEGLRDTGELFF,TGTGCCAGCAGTGAAGGACTAAGAGACACCGGGGAGCTGTTTTTT,NA,TRBV6-5,TRBJ2-2,NA
CASSFDRIGTNEKLFF,TGCGCCAGCAGCTTTGACAGAATTGGAACTAATGAAAAACTGTTTTTT,NA,TRBV5-1,TRBJ1-4,many
CASKISSGSTEAFF,TGTGCCAGCAAGATAAGTTCAGGGAGCACTGAAGCTTTCTTT,NA,TRBV12-3/TRBV12-4,TRBJ1-1,NA
CASSMLRWGAGAYEQYF,TGTGCCAGCAGCATGCTCCGATGGGGGGCGGGAGCCTATGAGCAGTACTTC,NA,TRBV7-8,TRBJ2-7,NA
CACSASANIHGYTF,NA,NA,TRBV25-1,TRBJ1-2,NA
CATSRGGYTEAFF,TGTGCCACCAGCAGAGGGGGCTACACTGAAGCTTTCTTT,NA,TRBV15,TRBJ1-1,NA
CATSKRGQGTEAFF,TGTGCCACCAGCAAACGAGGGCAGGGGACTGAAGCTTTCTTT,NA,TRBV15,TRBJ1-1,many
CASSLEPGISEAFF,TGTGCCAGCAGCTTAGAGCCAGGGATCTCTGAAGCTTTCTTT,NA,TRBV7-8,TRBJ1-1,NA
CSASDRFF,TGCAGTGCTAGCGACCGTTTCTTT,NA,TRBV20-1,TRBJ1-1,NA
CATSLSPLHF,TGTGCCACCAGTTTGTCACCCCTCCACTTT,NA,TRBV24-1,TRBJ1-6,NA
CASSVGLSILEQYF,TGTGCCAGCAGCGTAGGTCTTAGCATTTTGGAGCAGTACTTC,NA,TRBV9,TRBJ2-7,many
CASSFRNTKAFF,TGTGCCAGCAGTTTTAGGAACACTAAAGCTTTCTTT,NA,TRBV7-9,TRBJ1-1,many
CASSLVAFGFEAFF,TGTGCCAGCAGCTTAGTTGCTTTTGGATTTGAAGCTTTCTTT,NA,TRBV7-9,TRBJ1-1,many
CASTDRGGSPLHF,TGTGCCAGCACAGATCGGGGGGGATCCCCCCTCCACTTT,NA,TRBV2,TRBJ1-6,NA
CSARSTGLNNSPLHF,TGCAGTGCTAGGAGTACTGGCCTAAATAATTCACCCCTCCACTTT,NA,TRBV20-1,TRBJ1-6,many
CASSFFLSGRAYTF,TGTGCCAGCAGCTTTTTCCTTAGCGGGAGGGCCTACACCTTC,NA,TRBV5-8,TRBJ1-2,NA
CASSLSAGQGPHYEQYF,TGTGCCAGCAGTTTAAGCGCGGGGCAGGGACCGCACTACGAGCAGTACTTC,NA,TRBV27,TRBJ2-7,few
CASSRSPEPNTGELFF,TGCGCCAGCAGCCGCTCCCCCGAACCAAACACCGGGGAGCTGTTTTTT,NA,TRBV4-1,TRBJ2-2,NA
CSASPTVGTASYEQYF,TGCAGTGCTAGTCCCACCGTAGGGACAGCATCCTACGAGCAGTACTTC,TRBD1,TRBV20-1,TRBJ2-7,many
CAISTGQAVLGSGNTIYF,TGTGCCATCAGTACGGGACAGGCCGTCCTAGGCTCTGGAAACACCATATATTTT,TRBD1,TRBV10-3,TRBJ1-3,NA
CSGLGQNYNEQYF,TGCAGCGGTCTGGGACAGAACTACAATGAGCAGTACTTC,TRBD1,TRBV29-1,TRBJ2-7,NA
CASSVYSNEKLFF,TGTGCCAGCAGTGTTTATTCTAATGAAAAACTGTTTTTT,NA,TRBV5-4,TRBJ1-4,few
CASSTSGTGAQETQYF,TGTGCCAGCAGCACCTCCGGGACAGGGGCCCAAGAGACCCAGTACTTC,TRBD1,TRBV7-2,TRBJ2-5,many
CSASSHGAGDVKTQYF,TGCAGTGCCAGCAGCCATGGAGCGGGAGATGTAAAGACCCAGTACTTC,TRBD2,TRBV20-1,TRBJ2-5,NA
CASSDGQGGNQPQHF,TGTGCCAGCAGCGATGGACAGGGGGGCAATCAGCCCCAGCATTTT,TRBD1,TRBV9,TRBJ1-5,many
CASSPRTGHNQPQHF,TGTGCCAGCAGCCCTCGGACAGGGCATAATCAGCCCCAGCATTTT,TRBD1,TRBV6-5,TRBJ1-5,NA
CATSDLHPGQPNEKLFF,TGTGCCACCAGTGATTTACATCCGGGACAGCCTAATGAAAAACTGTTTTTT,TRBD1,TRBV24-1,TRBJ1-4,many
CASSSHDNTGDGYTF,TGCGCCAGCAGCTCCCACGACAATACAGGGGATGGCTACACCTTC,TRBD1,TRBV4-1,TRBJ1-2,many
CSATGQGGQPQHF,TGCAGCGCTACTGGACAGGGGGGGCAGCCCCAGCATTTT,TRBD1,TRBV29-1,TRBJ1-5,NA
CASRSPNSYEQYF,TGTGCCAGCAGAAGTCCAAACTCCTACGAGCAGTACTTC,NA,TRBV12-3/TRBV12-4,TRBJ2-7,many
CASSLTRGQGIYGYTF,TGTGCCAGCAGCTTAACCCGAGGACAGGGGATCTATGGCTACACCTTC,TRBD1,TRBV7-2,TRBJ1-2,many
CASSIEAAEPQHF,TGTGCCAGTAGTATAGAGGCGGCTGAGCCCCAGCATTTT,NA,TRBV19,TRBJ1-5,few
CASLGTSGRYEQYF,TGTGCCAGCCTGGGGACTAGCGGGAGGTACGAGCAGTACTTC,TRBD2,TRBV7-2,TRBJ2-7,NA
CSSRFSGRETQYF,TGCAGCAGCCGATTTAGCGGGAGGGAGACCCAGTACTTC,TRBD2,TRBV29-1,TRBJ2-5,NA
CASSFGIGDTQYF,TGTGCCAGCAGTTTCGGTATAGGTGACACGCAGTATTTT,NA,TRBV12-3/TRBV12-4,TRBJ2-3,many
CASSGSSGAPNTGELFF,TGTGCCAGCAGTGGTTCTAGCGGGGCCCCGAACACCGGGGAGCTGTTTTTT,TRBD2,TRBV25-1,TRBJ2-2,many
CASGRSSGANVLTF,TGTGCCAGCGGCAGGAGCTCTGGGGCCAACGTCCTGACTTTC,NA,TRBV2,TRBJ2-6,many
CASSEEGRVTSGANVPTF,TGTGCCAGCAGTGAAGAGGGCAGGGTTACCTCTGGGGCCAACGTCCCGACTTTC,NA,TRBV2,TRBJ2-6,NA
CASSLSPVSEAFF,TGTGCCAGCAGTTTATCCCCCGTGAGTGAAGCTTTCTTT,NA,TRBV27,TRBJ1-1,many
CSARLAGQETQYF,TGCAGTGCTAGATTAGCGGGACAAGAGACCCAGTACTTC,TRBD2,TRBV20-1,TRBJ2-5,many
CASSSGTDIYGYTF,TGTGCCAGCAGCTCAGGGACGGACATCTATGGCTACACCTTC,NA,TRBV7-9,TRBJ1-2,NA
CASSLVEEQYF,TGTGCCAGCAGCTTAGTGGAAGAGCAGTACTTC,NA,TRBV7-9,TRBJ2-7,many
CASSLTGTEAFF,TGCGCCAGCAGCTTGACAGGCACTGAAGCTTTCTTT,NA,TRBV5-1,TRBJ1-1,many
CAISESGSGYTF,TGTGCCATCAGTGAGTCGGGGAGTGGATACACCTTC,NA,TRBV10-3,TRBJ1-2,NA
CSARPLGLAGEGEQYF,TGCAGTGCTAGGCCGCTAGGACTAGCGGGAGAAGGCGAGCAGTACTTC,TRBD2,TRBV20-1,TRBJ2-7,many
CSASGQGGLGETQYF,TGCAGTGCTTCGGGACAGGGAGGACTAGGCGAGACCCAGTACTTC,TRBD1,TRBV20-1,TRBJ2-5,NA
CASSLDRVGTEAFF,TGCGCCAGCAGCTTGGACAGGGTTGGCACTGAAGCTTTCTTT,NA,TRBV5-1,TRBJ1-1,many
CASSSRTGTDYGYTF,TGTGCCAGCAGCTCTAGAACCGGGACAGACTATGGCTACACCTTC,TRBD1,TRBV7-9,TRBJ1-2,many
CASSFSGDTGNTIYF,TGTGCCAGCAGCTTCTCAGGGGACACTGGAAACACCATATATTTT,NA,TRBV7-6,TRBJ1-3,NA